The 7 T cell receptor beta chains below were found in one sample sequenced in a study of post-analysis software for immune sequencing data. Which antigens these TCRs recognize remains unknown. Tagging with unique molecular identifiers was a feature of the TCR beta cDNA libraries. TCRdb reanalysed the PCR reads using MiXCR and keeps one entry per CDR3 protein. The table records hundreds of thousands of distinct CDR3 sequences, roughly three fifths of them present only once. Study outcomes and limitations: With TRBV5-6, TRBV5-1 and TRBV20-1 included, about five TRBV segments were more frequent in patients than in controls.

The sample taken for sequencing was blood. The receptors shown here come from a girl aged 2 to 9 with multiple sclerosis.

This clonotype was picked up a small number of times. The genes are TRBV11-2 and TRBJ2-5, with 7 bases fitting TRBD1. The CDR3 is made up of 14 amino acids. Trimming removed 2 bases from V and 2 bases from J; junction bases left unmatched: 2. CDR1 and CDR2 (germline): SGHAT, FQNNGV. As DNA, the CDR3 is TGTGCCAGCAGCTTACGGGACAGTCAAGAGACCCAGTACTTC. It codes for CASSLRDSQETQYF.

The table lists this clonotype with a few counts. The CDR3 region is CASSLAAGLVGNEQFF. CDR3 sequence (DNA): TGTGCCAGCAGTTTAGCGGCAGGACTGGTTGGGAATGAGCAGTTCTTC. J is TRBJ2-1 and V is TRBV12-3 or TRBV12-4; TRBD2 is a possible D gene (5 bases). V lost 0 bases and J lost 7, with 16 bases in between. The CDR3 spans 16 residues.

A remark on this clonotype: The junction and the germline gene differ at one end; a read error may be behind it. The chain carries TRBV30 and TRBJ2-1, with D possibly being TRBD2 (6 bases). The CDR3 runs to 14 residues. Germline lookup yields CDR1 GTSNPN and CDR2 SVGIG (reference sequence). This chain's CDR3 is CAWSGGLTYSEQFF. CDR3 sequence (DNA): TGTGCCTGGAGTGGGGGACTTACCTACAGTGAGCAGTTCTTC.

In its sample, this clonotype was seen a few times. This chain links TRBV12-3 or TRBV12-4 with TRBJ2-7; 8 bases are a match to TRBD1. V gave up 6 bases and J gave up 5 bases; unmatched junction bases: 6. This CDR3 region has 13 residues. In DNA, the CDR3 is TGTGCCAGCAGACCGGACAGGGAGGACGAGCAGTACTTC. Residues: CASRPDREDEQYF.

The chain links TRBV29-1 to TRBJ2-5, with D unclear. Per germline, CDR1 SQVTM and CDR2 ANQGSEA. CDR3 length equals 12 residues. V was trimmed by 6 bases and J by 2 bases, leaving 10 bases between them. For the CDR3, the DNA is TGCAGCGTCCAGGTGCCACAAGAGACCCAGTACTTC. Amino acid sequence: CSVQVPQETQYF. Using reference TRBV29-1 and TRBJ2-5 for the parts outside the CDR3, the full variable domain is SAVISQKPSRDICQRGTSLTIQCQVDSQVTMMFWYRQQPGQSLTLIATANQGSEATYESGFVIDKFPISRPNLTFSTLTVSNMSPEDSSIYLCSVQVPQETQYFGPGTRLLVL.

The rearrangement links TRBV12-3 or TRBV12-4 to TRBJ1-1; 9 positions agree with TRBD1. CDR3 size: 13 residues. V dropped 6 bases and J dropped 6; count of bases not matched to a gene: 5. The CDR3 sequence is CASRTGGMAEAFF. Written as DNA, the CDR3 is TGTGCCAGCAGAACAGGGGGCATGGCTGAAGCTTTCTTT.

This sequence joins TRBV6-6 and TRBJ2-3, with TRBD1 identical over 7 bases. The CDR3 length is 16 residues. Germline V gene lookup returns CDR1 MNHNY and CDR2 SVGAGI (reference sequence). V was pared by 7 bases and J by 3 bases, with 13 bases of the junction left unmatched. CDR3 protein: CASTSSGTARTDTQYF. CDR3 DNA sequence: TGTGCCAGCACCTCCTCCGGGACAGCCCGAACAGATACGCAGTATTTT.